The rows below give T cell receptor beta chains drawn from one sample of a study of identical twins. MiXCR, applied by TCRdb to the 5' RACE reads, yields one record per CDR3 protein. The repertoire holds about 890,000 distinct CDR3 sequences, with approximately 13% as singletons. In addition, the sample was reused for a study of yellow fever vaccine responses in identical twins.

The sequenced sample consisted of PBMCs. These receptors were taken from a woman between 18 and 29 years old in good health. Both conserved end residues are part of each CDR3. A D gene is named only where the DNA matches it firmly. Part of the rows lack a size; the others show once, few, many or a class for expanded clones.

d_call clone_size j_call v_call cdr3_nt cdr3_aa
. . TRBJ1-4 TRBV7-9 TGTGCCAGCAGCAAAACAGAGGAGAATGAAAAACTGTTTTTT CASSKTEENEKLFF
TRBD2 few TRBJ2-3 TRBV4-1 TGCGCCAGCAGCCAAGCACGGGGGGCAGATACGCAGTATTTT CASSQARGADTQYF
. . TRBJ2-3 TRBV15 TGTGCCACCAGCAGAGCTTCTAACGGCCCGATTCGCACAGATACGCAGTATTTT CATSRASNGPIRTDTQYF
. . TRBJ2-2 TRBV6-1 TGTGCCAGCAGCCCCTTACCCGCCAACTTCCCCACCGGGGAGCTGTTTTTT CASSPLPANFPTGELFF
. many TRBJ2-5 TRBV20-1 TGCAGTGCTAGCTCGGGCGGGGCTTGGGAGACCCAGTACTTC CSASSGGAWETQYF
. few TRBJ2-3 TRBV7-9 TGTGCCAGCAGAGGGAGCAGAACGTCAGATACGCAGTATTTT CASRGSRTSDTQYF
TRBD2 . TRBJ2-3 TRBV7-3 TGTGCCAGCAGCCCACTAGCGGGAGGGGATACGCAGTATTTT CASSPLAGGDTQYF
TRBD1 . TRBJ2-5 TRBV6-1 TGTGCCAGCAGTGAAAAAGGGGGCCCCGGTGCGAGGTGGACCCAGTACTTC CASSEKGGPGARWTQYF
. . TRBJ2-1 TRBV24-1 TGTGCCACCAGTGAAGAGACAAACAATGAGCAGTTCTTC CATSEETNNEQFF
TRBD2 few TRBJ2-1 TRBV29-1 TGCAGCGTTGAACGGGGGGTGTACAATGAGCAGTTCTTC CSVERGVYNEQFF
. few TRBJ2-7 TRBV12-3/TRBV12-4 TGTGCCAGCAGTCGGGGAGCTGGGCAGTACTTC CASSRGAGQYF
. many TRBJ2-2 TRBV5-1 TGCGCCAGCAGCTTGGGTGACTATCCCGGGGAGCTGTTTTTT CASSLGDYPGELFF
TRBD2 . TRBJ2-7 TRBV28 TGTGCCAGCAGTTTACCGGGACTAGCGGCCTACTACGAGCAGTACTTC CASSLPGLAAYYEQYF
. few TRBJ2-3 TRBV7-9 TGTGCCAGCAGCTTAGCGCGTGGAGATACGCAGTATTTT CASSLARGDTQYF
TRBD2 many TRBJ2-1 TRBV7-8 TGTGCCAGCAGCTTAGAGCGGGAGGCCTGGGCGAATGAGCAGTTCTTC CASSLEREAWANEQFF
TRBD2 many TRBJ2-5 TRBV10-3 TGTGCCATCAGCCCGGGACTAAGCACTAGGGAGACCCAGTACTTC CAISPGLSTRETQYF
. few TRBJ1-1 TRBV6-1 TGTGCCAGCAACCTCAGACAGGAGACTGAAGCTTTCTTT CASNLRQETEAFF
. many TRBJ2-1 TRBV5-1 TGCGCCAGCAGCCCTGGACACAGCTCCTACAATGAGCAGTTCTTC CASSPGHSSYNEQFF
. few TRBJ1-2 TRBV4-1 TGCGCCAGCAGCCAAGAAGAGGGGAAGGGCTATGGCTACACCTTC CASSQEEGKGYGYTF
TRBD2 few TRBJ2-3 TRBV25-1 TGTGCCAGCAGTGTGGGTCGGGGGGGCAGCACAGATACGCAGTATTTT CASSVGRGGSTDTQYF
. many TRBJ2-3 TRBV18 TGTGCCAGCTCACCTTCGCCCAGCACAGATACGCAGTATTTT CASSPSPSTDTQYF